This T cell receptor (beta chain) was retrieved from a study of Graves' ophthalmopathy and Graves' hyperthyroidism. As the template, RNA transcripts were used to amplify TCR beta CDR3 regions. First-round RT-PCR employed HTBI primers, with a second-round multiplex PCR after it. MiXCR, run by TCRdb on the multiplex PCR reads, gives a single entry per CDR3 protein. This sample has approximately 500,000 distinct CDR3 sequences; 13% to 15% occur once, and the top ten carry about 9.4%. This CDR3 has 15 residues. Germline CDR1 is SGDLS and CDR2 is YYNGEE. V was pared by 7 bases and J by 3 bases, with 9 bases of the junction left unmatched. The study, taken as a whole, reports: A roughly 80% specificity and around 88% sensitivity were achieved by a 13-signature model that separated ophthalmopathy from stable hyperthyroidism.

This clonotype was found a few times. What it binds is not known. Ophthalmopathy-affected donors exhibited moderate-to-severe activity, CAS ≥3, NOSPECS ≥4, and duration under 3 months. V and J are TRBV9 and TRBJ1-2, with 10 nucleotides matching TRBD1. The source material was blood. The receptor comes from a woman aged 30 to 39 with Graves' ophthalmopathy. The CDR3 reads CASAATGTGDYGYTF. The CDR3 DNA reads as TGTGCCAGCGCGGCGACCGGGACAGGGGACTATGGCTACACCTTC.